This T cell receptor beta chain was retrieved from a study of response to subunit inactivated influenza vaccine. This CDR3 comprises 15 residues. Germline-derived CDR1 and CDR2 are LGHNA and YNFKEQ. Trimming at V came to 3 bases and at J to 4 bases, leaving 7 bases not matched to a gene. This clonotype has ten or more counts. TCRdb called the RT-PCR reads again in MiXCR, with one record for every CDR3 protein. In the table there are 700,000 to 900,000 distinct CDR3 sequences, approximately 21% of which are singletons. Sequencing was performed on PBMCs from blood, taken about 5 days after vaccination. This clonotype originated in a man in his forties or fifties who received an inactivated influenza vaccine. The chain employs TRBV4-2 and TRBJ2-7; 9 positions match TRBD1. CDR3 in amino acids: CASSHEQGASYEQYF. CDR3 DNA: TGTGCCAGCAGCCATGAACAGGGGGCATCTTACGAGCAGTACTTC.